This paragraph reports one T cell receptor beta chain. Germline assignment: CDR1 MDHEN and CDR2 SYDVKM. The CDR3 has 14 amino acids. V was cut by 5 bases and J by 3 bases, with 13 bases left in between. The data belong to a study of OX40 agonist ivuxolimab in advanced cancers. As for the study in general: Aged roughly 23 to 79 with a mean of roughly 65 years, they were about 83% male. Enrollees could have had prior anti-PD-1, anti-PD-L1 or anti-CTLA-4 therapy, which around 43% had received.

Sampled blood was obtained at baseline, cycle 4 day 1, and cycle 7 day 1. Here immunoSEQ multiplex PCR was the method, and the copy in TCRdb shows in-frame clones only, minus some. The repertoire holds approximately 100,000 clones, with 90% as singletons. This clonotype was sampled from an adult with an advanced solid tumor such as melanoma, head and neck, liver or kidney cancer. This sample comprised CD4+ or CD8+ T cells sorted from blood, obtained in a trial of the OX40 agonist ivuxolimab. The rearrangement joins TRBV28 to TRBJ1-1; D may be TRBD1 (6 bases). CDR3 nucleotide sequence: TGTGCCAGCAGTCTACCGGACAGCTACACTGAAGCTTTCTTT. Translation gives CASSLPDSYTEAFF.